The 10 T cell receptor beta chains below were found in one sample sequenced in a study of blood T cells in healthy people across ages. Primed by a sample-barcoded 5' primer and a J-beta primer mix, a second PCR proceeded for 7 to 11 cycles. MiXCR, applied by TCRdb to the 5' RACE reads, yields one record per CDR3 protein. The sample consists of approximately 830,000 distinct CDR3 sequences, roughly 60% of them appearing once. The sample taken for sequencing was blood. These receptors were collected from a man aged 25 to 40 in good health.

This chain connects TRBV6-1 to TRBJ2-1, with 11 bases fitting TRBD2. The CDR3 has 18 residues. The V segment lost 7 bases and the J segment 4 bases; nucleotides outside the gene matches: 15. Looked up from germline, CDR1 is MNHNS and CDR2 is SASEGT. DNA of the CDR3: TGTGCCAGCACCAAAACTTTTACCGGGACTAGCGGTTACAATGAGCAGTTCTTC. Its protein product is CASTKTFTGTSGYNEQFF.

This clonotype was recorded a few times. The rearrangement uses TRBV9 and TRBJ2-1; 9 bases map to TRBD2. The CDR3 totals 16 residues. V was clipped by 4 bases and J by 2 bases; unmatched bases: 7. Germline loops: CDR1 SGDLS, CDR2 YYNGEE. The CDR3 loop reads CASSPFAGGAYNEQFF. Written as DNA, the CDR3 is TGTGCCAGCAGCCCCTTCGCGGGGGGGGCCTACAATGAGCAGTTCTTC.

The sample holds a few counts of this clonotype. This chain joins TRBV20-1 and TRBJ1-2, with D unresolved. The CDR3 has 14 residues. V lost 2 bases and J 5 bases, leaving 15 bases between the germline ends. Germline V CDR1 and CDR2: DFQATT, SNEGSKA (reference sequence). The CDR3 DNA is TGCAGTGCTAGACCGCCCTTCCGAGAATATGGCTACACCTTC. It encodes CSARPPFREYGYTF.

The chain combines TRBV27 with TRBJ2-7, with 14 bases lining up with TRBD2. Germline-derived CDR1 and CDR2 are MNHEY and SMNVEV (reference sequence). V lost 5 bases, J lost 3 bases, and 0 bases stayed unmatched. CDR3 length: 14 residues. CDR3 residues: CASSGTSGGYEQYF. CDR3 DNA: TGTGCCAGCAGTGGGACTAGCGGGGGCTACGAGCAGTACTTC.

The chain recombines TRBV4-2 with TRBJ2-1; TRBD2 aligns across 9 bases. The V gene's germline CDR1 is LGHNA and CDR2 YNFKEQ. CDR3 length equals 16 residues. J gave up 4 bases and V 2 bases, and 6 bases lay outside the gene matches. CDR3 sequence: CASSQRNSGGYNEQFF. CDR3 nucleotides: TGTGCCAGCAGCCAAAGGAATAGCGGGGGTTACAATGAGCAGTTCTTC.

The CDR3 sequence is CSAEYTGVNQPQHF. As DNA, the CDR3 is TGCAGTGCTGAGTACACAGGGGTCAATCAGCCCCAGCATTTT. This rearrangement joins TRBV20-1 to TRBJ1-5; TRBD1 matches at 7 bases. The CDR3 spans 14 residues. CDR1 and CDR2 (germline): DFQATT, SNEGSKA (reference sequence). Trimming at V came to 5 bases and at J to 3 bases, leaving 7 bases not matched to a gene.

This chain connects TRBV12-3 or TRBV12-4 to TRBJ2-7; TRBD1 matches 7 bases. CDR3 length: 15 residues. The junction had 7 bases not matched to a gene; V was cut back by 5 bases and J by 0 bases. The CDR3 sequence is CASSVMTGSSYEQYF. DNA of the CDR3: TGTGCCAGCAGTGTAATGACAGGGAGCTCCTACGAGCAGTACTTC.

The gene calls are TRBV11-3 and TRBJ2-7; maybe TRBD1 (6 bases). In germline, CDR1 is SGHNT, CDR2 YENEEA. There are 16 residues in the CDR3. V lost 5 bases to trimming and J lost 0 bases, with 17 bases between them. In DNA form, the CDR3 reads TGTGCCAGCAGCCACAGGGCGAGGCTCAGCTCCTACGAGCAGTACTTC. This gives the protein CASSHRARLSSYEQYF.

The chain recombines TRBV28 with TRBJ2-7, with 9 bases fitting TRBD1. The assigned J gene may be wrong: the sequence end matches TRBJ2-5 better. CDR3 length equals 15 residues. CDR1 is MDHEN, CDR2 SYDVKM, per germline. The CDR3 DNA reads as TGTGCCAGCAGTTTATTGGGACAGGGTGGGGAGACCCAGTACTTC. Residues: CASSLLGQGGETQYF.

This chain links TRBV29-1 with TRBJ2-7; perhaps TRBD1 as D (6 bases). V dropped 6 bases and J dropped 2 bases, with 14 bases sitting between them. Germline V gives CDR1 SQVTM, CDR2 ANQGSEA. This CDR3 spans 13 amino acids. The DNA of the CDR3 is TGCAGCGTCACCGGGGACATTACCTACGAGCAGTACTTC. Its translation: CSVTGDITYEQYF.